This section outlines one TCR beta chain sequence together with its context. What it recognizes is unknown. The CDR3 totals 16 residues. Germline CDR1 reads LGHNA; CDR2 reads YSLEER. V dropped 1 base and J dropped 7 bases, with 17 bases sitting between them. The sample belongs to a study of T cell responses to AZD1222 COVID-19 vaccine. Notes on the study in general: White British donors predominated, females outnumbered males, and clonal diversity was possibly underestimated.

TCRdb keeps only in-frame clones here, not all; method: immunoSEQ multiplex PCR. The repertoire includes around 140,000 clones, 85% to 95% of them detected once, and approximately 5.4% sits in the top ten. Sequenced here: peripheral blood, sampled on day 0 of AZD1222 vaccination. V usage is TRBV4-3 and J usage is TRBJ2-1; tentative D call: TRBD2 (6 bases). The sequence was obtained from an adult in good health. CDR3 nucleotide sequence: TGCGCCAGCAGCCAAGTAACGGGGGTAGCAGGGAATGAGCAGTTCTTC. Its translation is CASSQVTGVAGNEQFF.